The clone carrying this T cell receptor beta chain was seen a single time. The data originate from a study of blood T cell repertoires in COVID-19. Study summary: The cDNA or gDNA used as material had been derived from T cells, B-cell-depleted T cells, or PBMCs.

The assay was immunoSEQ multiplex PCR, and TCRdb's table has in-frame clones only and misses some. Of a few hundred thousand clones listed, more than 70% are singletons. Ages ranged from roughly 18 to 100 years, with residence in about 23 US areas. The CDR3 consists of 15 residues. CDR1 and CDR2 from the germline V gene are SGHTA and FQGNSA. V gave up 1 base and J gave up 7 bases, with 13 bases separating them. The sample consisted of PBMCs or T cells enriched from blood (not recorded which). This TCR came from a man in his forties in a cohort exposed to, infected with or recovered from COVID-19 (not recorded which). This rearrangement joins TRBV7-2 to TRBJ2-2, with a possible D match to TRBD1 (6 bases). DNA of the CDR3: TGTGCCAGCAGCTTAGGTCCAGGGGCGGGCGGGGAGCTGTTTTTT. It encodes CASSLGPGAGGELFF. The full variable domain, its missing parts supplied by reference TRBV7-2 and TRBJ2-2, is GAGVSQSPSNKVTEKGKDVELRCDPISGHTALYWYRQSLGQGLEFLIYFQGNSAPDKSGLPSDRFSAERTGGSVSTLTIQRTQQEDSAVYLCASSLGPGAGGELFFGEGSRLTVL.